This T cell receptor beta chain was captured by sequencing in a study of beta chain features in type 1 diabetes. The table lists this clone with a few counts. Expressed TCRB transcripts were sequenced because the entire RNA isolate underwent reverse transcription. Produced via immunoSEQ multiplex PCR; TCRdb's table is partial and in-frame only. The profile shows approximately 170,000 clones, approximately 8.4% of them singletons. Germline lookup yields CDR1 SGHRS and CDR2 YFSETQ. With V trimmed by 7 bases and J by 6 bases, 14 bases remained unmatched. This CDR3 has 16 residues. The clonotype comes from a woman aged 18-35 years in good health. V is TRBV5-1 and J is TRBJ2-1; TRBD1 aligns across 9 bases. The sequencing sample was made of central memory CD4+ T cells from blood. The CDR3, as DNA: TGCGCCAGCCGAGGCGAAGGACAGGGGCGTTTCAATGAGCAGTTCTTC. This gives the protein CASRGEGQGRFNEQFF.